A few counts support the clone carrying this TCR beta chain. The sample comes from a study of blood T cells in healthy people across ages. Each sample used at least 7 million PBMCs. Losses at the gene ends were 7 bases for V and 3 bases for J; bases not matched to a gene: 4. There are 12 residues in the CDR3. Germline V gives CDR1 DFQATT, CDR2 SNEGSKA (reference sequence). A sample-barcoded 5' primer and a J-beta primer mix were used in a second PCR of roughly 7 to 12 cycles. Each cDNA molecule was tagged by a template-switch adaptor that had 12 random nucleotides. All samples gave at least 2.5 million CDR3-containing paired-end reads. TCRdb re-analysed the 5' RACE reads in MiXCR, keeping a single row per CDR3 protein. The table lists about 1.5 million distinct CDR3 sequences, approximately 40% of them singletons.

The chain joins TRBV20-1 to TRBJ2-7; 9 bases fit TRBD2. The TCR was taken from a woman aged 18-35 years in good health. Material for sequencing was blood. CDR3 sequence reads: CSVSSGVYEQYF. The CDR3 bases are TGCAGTGTATCTAGCGGGGTCTACGAGCAGTACTTC.